These 25 T cell receptor beta chains came from one sample sequenced in a study of OX40 agonist ivuxolimab in advanced cancers. Repertoires were generated with immunoSEQ multiplex PCR, while TCRdb's copy carries only in-frame clones and drops some. Of 45,000 to 65,000 clones listed, about nine tenths are singletons. Sample: CD4+ or CD8+ T cells sorted from blood, taken in a trial of the OX40 agonist ivuxolimab. All receptors come from an adult with an advanced solid tumor such as melanoma, head and neck, liver or kidney cancer.

CDR3 nucleotide sequence: TGCGCCAGCAGCTTGGCTCCTAGCGGGGGATACAATGAGCAGTTCTTC. Amino acid sequence: CASSLAPSGGYNEQFF. The V call is TRBV5-1, the J call TRBJ2-1; 10 bases fit TRBD2. V shed 0 bases and J 4 bases; nucleotides not matched to a gene: 4. Looked up from germline, CDR1 is SGHRS and CDR2 is YFSETQ. The CDR3 runs to 16 residues.

The chain is built from TRBV2 and TRBJ2-3, with TRBD2 identical over 8 bases. This CDR3 spans 15 amino acids. CDR1 is SNHLY and CDR2 is FYNNEI in the germline V gene. V was pared by 10 bases and J by 2 bases, with 11 bases of the junction left unmatched. The CDR3 DNA follows: TGTGCCACCTACCGACTAGCGACAAACACAGATACGCAGTATTTT. This gives the protein CATYRLATNTDTQYF.

V usage is TRBV7-5 and J usage is TRBJ2-7; the tabulated D call, TRBD1, remains unverified against the DNA. TRBV7-5 has pseudogene status. The CDR3 consists of 15 residues. The CDR3 loop is CARREKDRNSYEQYF. The CDR3 DNA is TGTGCCAGAAGAGAAAAGGACAGGAACTCCTACGAGCAGTACTTC.

The gene calls are TRBV10-3 and TRBJ2-2; possibly TRBD1 for D (5 bases). Trimming shortened V by 7 bases and J by 5 bases, and 20 bases separated the two germline ends. Germline V gene data show CDR1 as ENHRY and CDR2 as SYGVKD. The CDR3 is made up of 16 amino acids. CDR3 DNA sequence: TGTGCCATCACTGCGGCCAGGGCAGTTGAGACCGGGGAGCTGTTTTTT. It specifies CAITAARAVETGELFF.

This clone was seen a single time. The chain employs TRBV19 and TRBJ2-7, with D possibly being TRBD2 (6 bases). The CDR3 is 14 amino acids. The V gene's germline CDR1 is LNHDA and CDR2 SQIVND (reference sequence). V was clipped by 7 bases and J by 4 bases, with 17 bases between them. The DNA for the CDR3 is TGTGCCAGTACCAAAAAGGCCGGGGGATACGAGCAGTACTTC. The encoded protein is CASTKKAGGYEQYF.

The chain couples TRBV18 to TRBJ2-5; 7 nucleotides agree with TRBD2. CDR3 length equals 15 residues. CDR1 is KGHSH, CDR2 LQKENI, per germline. V lost 4 bases, J lost 2 bases, and 7 bases stayed unmatched. CDR3: CASSHGRSPQETQYF. CDR3 nucleotide sequence: TGTGCCAGCTCACACGGGAGGTCTCCACAAGAGACCCAGTACTTC.

The chain carries TRBV18 and TRBJ1-1, with 7 bases fitting TRBD1. Germline V gives CDR1 KGHSH, CDR2 LQKENI. After removal of 5 bases from V and 3 bases from J, the junction contained 12 bases not matched to a gene. This CDR3 region has 16 residues. The CDR3 region is CASSLRQGPSDTEAFF. The CDR3 nucleotides read TGTGCCAGCTCATTAAGACAGGGTCCTTCGGACACTGAAGCTTTCTTT.

The J gene is TRBJ1-3, the V gene TRBV5-6, with D uncertain. The CDR3 is 16 residues long. The V gene's germline CDR1 is SGHDT and CDR2 YYEEEE. V was clipped by 2 bases and J by 0 bases, with 12 bases between them. The CDR3 coding sequence is TGTGCCAGCAGCTTTTACGCAATCAGCTCTGGAAACACCATATATTTT. As protein: CASSFYAISSGNTIYF.

The V and J genes are TRBV10-3 and TRBJ1-5, with D uncertain. This CDR3 is 13 amino acids long. V lost 4 bases and J lost 1, with 5 bases in between. In germline, CDR1 is ENHRY, CDR2 SYGVKD. CDR3 DNA sequence: TGTGCCATCAGTGCGACAAGCAATCAGCCCCAGCATTTT. This sequence encodes CAISATSNQPQHF.

The chain is built from TRBV9 and TRBJ2-7; D is uncertain. CDR3 length equals 16 residues. V shed 0 bases and J shed 9 bases, with 22 bases lying between them. In germline, CDR1 is SGDLS, CDR2 YYNGEE. This CDR3 reads CASSVGPEINIIAQYF. The CDR3 DNA sequence: TGTGCCAGCAGCGTAGGCCCGGAGATCAACATCATAGCGCAGTACTTC.

With respect to this clone: Distinct nucleotide sequences in the sample also encode this CDR3. The chain employs TRBV9 and TRBJ1-4, with D maybe TRBD1 (6 bases). Germline CDR1 reads SGDLS; CDR2 reads YYNGEE. The CDR3 spans 15 residues. Trimming took 2 bases from V and 6 from J, leaving 14 bases between them. CDR3: CASSVRGEEDEKLFF. CDR3 sequence (DNA): TGTGCCAGCAGCGTCAGGGGTGAGGAAGATGAAAAACTGTTTTTT.

Concerning this clone itself: A junction end diverges from the germline sequence, so it may reflect a read error. The chain combines TRBV13 with TRBJ2-7; D remains ambiguous. The CDR3 covers 12 residues. Germline CDR1 reads PRHDT; CDR2 reads FYEKMQ (reference sequence). Written as DNA, the CDR3 is TGTGCCAGCAGCTTAGAAAGGAAGACCGACTCCTTC. This sequence encodes CASSLERKTDSF. The full variable domain, its missing parts supplied by reference TRBV13 and TRBJ2-7, is AAGVIQSPRHLIKEKRETATLKCYPIPRHDTVYWYQQGPGQDPQFLISFYEKMQSDKGSIPDRFSAQQFSDYHSELNMSSLELGDSALYFCASSLERKTDSFGPGTRLTVT.

As regards this clone: The limits of the CDR3 on the DNA are not certain, so only TCRdb's listed CDR3 is given. V and J are TRBV27 and TRBJ1-1. The CDR3 sequence runs 14 residues, both termini included. CDR1 MNHEY and CDR2 SMNVEV come from the germline V gene (reference sequence). The CDR3 loop is CASSTSGWLSEAFF.

The CDR3 DNA is TGTGCCAGCAGTCAAAAACAGGGGGCGCCCAATTTTTCCCTCCACTTT. Its translation is CASSQKQGAPNFSLHF. The genes are TRBV27 and TRBJ1-6; 9 nucleotides align to TRBD1. The CDR3 consists of 16 residues. J gave up 14 bases and V 5 bases, and 16 bases lay outside the gene matches. Germline lookup yields CDR1 MNHEY and CDR2 SMNVEV (reference sequence).

The V and J genes are TRBV15 and TRBJ1-1, with D possibly being TRBD1 (5 bases). Germline V gene data show CDR1 as LNHNV and CDR2 as YYDKDF (reference sequence). V was pared by 1 base and J by 3 bases, with 12 bases between. CDR3 length: 15 residues. The CDR3 region is CATSRGPPGDTEAFF. Here the CDR3 DNA reads TGTGCCACCAGCAGAGGCCCCCCGGGGGACACTGAAGCTTTCTTT.

This clone was recorded only once. The chain combines TRBV30 with TRBJ2-2, with 7 positions matching TRBD2. This CDR3 contains 14 residues. The ends lost 5 bases at V and 4 bases at J; junction bases unmatched: 7. Germline V gene sequence: CDR1 GTSNPN, CDR2 SVGIG (reference sequence). This chain's CDR3 is CAWSRGGSTGELFF. The CDR3 bases are TGTGCCTGGTCGCGGGGAGGGTCCACCGGGGAGCTGTTTTTT.

J is TRBJ2-7 and V is TRBV7-8; unclear D gene. Germline V CDR1 and CDR2: SGHVS, FQNEAQ. V was trimmed by 4 bases and J by 4 bases, leaving 11 bases between them. The CDR3 runs 13 residues. Written as DNA, the CDR3 is TGTGCCAGCAGCTCAGACCGATCATACGAGCAGTACTTC. Translated: CASSSDRSYEQYF.

The V and J genes are TRBV21-1 and TRBJ2-7; TRBD1 is the table's D call, not checked against the DNA. TRBV21-1 is deemed a pseudogene. This CDR3 is 16 amino acids long. CDR3: CASSKALDRARDEQYF. As DNA, the CDR3 is TGTGCCAGCAGCAAAGCGCTGGACAGGGCTAGGGACGAGCAGTACTTC.

This sequence joins TRBV5-1 and TRBJ2-3; D assignment may be TRBD1 or TRBD2 (6 bases each). V lost 5 bases and J lost 0, with 13 bases in between. The CDR3 loop spans 15 amino acids. Germline V CDR1 and CDR2: SGHRS, YFSETQ. CDR3 nucleotide sequence: TGCGCCAGCAGGCGAAGGGGGACTAGCACAGATACGCAGTATTTT. Translated, it gives CASRRRGTSTDTQYF.

This chain uses TRBV5-1 with TRBJ2-5; 11 bases fit TRBD2. There are 16 residues in the CDR3. Trimming cost V 4 bases and J 0 bases; bases outside gene matches: 5. Germline loops: CDR1 SGHRS, CDR2 YFSETQ. The DNA for the CDR3 is TGCGCCAGCAGCCGGAAACTAGCGGGAGACCAAGAGACCCAGTACTTC. Translated, it gives CASSRKLAGDQETQYF.

V and J are TRBV11-3 and TRBJ2-2; a possible D gene is TRBD2 (6 bases). The CDR3 totals 17 residues. Trimming took off 1 base at V and 1 base at J, with 13 bases between the two ends. Germline V gives CDR1 SGHNT, CDR2 YENEEA. The CDR3 protein is CASSLGTGTRNTGELFF. As DNA, the CDR3 is TGTGCCAGCAGCTTAGGAACTGGGACTCGGAACACCGGGGAGCTGTTTTTT.

The V gene is TRBV28, the J gene TRBJ2-7, with 11 bases lining up with TRBD1. The ends lost 6 bases at V and 3 bases at J; junction bases unmatched: 7. The CDR3 length is 15 residues. From germline, CDR1 is MDHEN and CDR2 SYDVKM. This chain's CDR3 is CASRFGQGAFYEQYF. The CDR3 nucleotides are TGTGCCAGCAGGTTCGGACAGGGGGCATTCTACGAGCAGTACTTC.

The chain has TRBV2 and TRBJ1-2; D ambiguous. Germline CDR1 and CDR2: SNHLY and FYNNEI. This CDR3 spans 13 amino acids. Trimming cost V 1 base and J 8 bases, with 11 bases left between them. CDR3 nucleotides: TGTGCCAGCAGTGAAGAGGCAGCCGGGGGCTACACCTTC. This gives the protein CASSEEAAGGYTF. The full variable domain, its missing parts supplied by reference TRBV2 and TRBJ1-2, is EPEVTQTPSHQVTQMGQEVILRCVPISNHLYFYWYRQILGQKVEFLVSFYNNEISEKSEIFDDQFSVERPDGSNFTLKIRSTKLEDSAMYFCASSEEAAGGYTFGSGTRLTVV.

The chain recombines TRBV18 with TRBJ2-7; 13 bases line up with TRBD2. This CDR3 spans 16 amino acids. With V trimmed by 0 bases and J by 7 bases, 6 bases remained unmatched. Germline values: CDR1 KGHSH, CDR2 LQKENI. DNA for the CDR3: TGTGCCAGCTCACCACCGGGACTAGCGGGGACTAATGAGCAGTACTTC. Its protein product is CASSPPGLAGTNEQYF.

The chain combines TRBV5-1 with TRBJ2-1; 9 nucleotides agree with TRBD2. The trim removed 1 base at V and 7 bases at J, leaving 3 bases unmatched. Germline CDR1 and CDR2: SGHRS and YFSETQ. The CDR3 totals 14 residues. Here the CDR3 reads CASSLSGGWNEQFF. The CDR3 region has the DNA TGCGCCAGCAGCTTGAGCGGGGGGTGGAATGAGCAGTTCTTC.